These 18 T cell receptor beta chains were all obtained from the same sample, sequenced in a study of cytomegalovirus exposure and HLA in healthy donors. PCR primers comprised 60 Vbeta and 13 Jbeta primers. Sequencing was performed with immunoSEQ multiplex PCR; in TCRdb, only in-frame clones are kept and a portion is missing. The table records approximately 190,000 clones, about 13% of them present only once. What was sequenced was PBMCs. These receptor sequences come from a man aged 45 to 65 in good health and CMV-seropositive.

This clone was detected only a few times. J is TRBJ1-1 and V is TRBV7-8; D is unresolved. Deletions cut 5 bases from V and 9 bases from J, with 19 bases between. Germline V gives CDR1 SGHVS, CDR2 FQNEAQ. This CDR3 has 14 amino acids. The CDR3 spells CASSDLAGTLKAFF. The CDR3 DNA reads as TGTGCCAGCAGCGACCTCGCGGGAACACTGAAAGCTTTCTTT.

This clone was recorded a few times. The chain has TRBV6-1 and TRBJ2-7; unclear D gene. V lost 8 bases to trimming and J lost 5 bases, with 7 bases between them. The CDR3 has 10 residues. In germline, CDR1 is MNHNS, CDR2 SASEGT. CDR3 coding DNA: TGTGCCAGCGTGGAGAACGAGCAGTACTTC. It translates to CASVENEQYF.

This clone appeared a few times. The V gene is TRBV19, the J gene TRBJ2-2, with TRBD1 matching 11 bases. CDR3 length: 14 residues. V dropped 7 bases and J dropped 8; count of bases not matched to a gene: 6. From germline, CDR1 is LNHDA and CDR2 SQIVND (reference sequence). The CDR3 coding sequence is TGTGCCAGTACTTGGACAGGGGGCCTTGGGGAGCTGTTTTTT. It specifies CASTWTGGLGELFF.

This clone was seen a handful of times. This chain's CDR3 is CASSLGDRGYEQYF. Written as DNA, the CDR3 is TGTGCCAGCAGCTTAGGGGACAGGGGCTACGAGCAGTACTTC. The gene calls are TRBV7-2 and TRBJ2-7; 10 positions agree with TRBD1. Per germline, CDR1 SGHTA and CDR2 FQGNSA. This CDR3 comprises 14 residues. V gave up 1 base and J gave up 3 bases; unmatched junction bases: 0.

This clone was observed a few times. The chain links TRBV4-1 to TRBJ1-5, with D unclear. The CDR3 is 17 amino acids. The germline V and J ends were trimmed by 1 base and 0 bases, with 13 bases remaining between them. Germline CDR1 MGHRA, CDR2 YSYEKL. The CDR3 bases are TGCGCCAGCAGCCAAGGCCCTGGAGGGAGTAGCAATCAGCCCCAGCATTTT. Protein sequence: CASSQGPGGSSNQPQHF.

This clone was counted only a few times. This sequence joins TRBV11-3 and TRBJ2-7; D remains unclear. Trimming cost V 5 bases and J 4 bases, with 9 bases left between them. The CDR3 has 12 amino acids. The germline CDR1 and CDR2 sequences are SGHNT and YENEEA. The CDR3 region is CASSPDTYEQYV. Here the CDR3 DNA reads TGTGCCAGCAGCCCTGACACATACGAGCAGTACGTC.

This clone was observed a handful of times. V is TRBV7-2 and J is TRBJ1-1; TRBD1 matches 11 bases. Germline V gene data show CDR1 as SGHTA and CDR2 as FQGNSA. V trimming: 3 bases; J trimming: 10 bases; junction bases outside the gene matches: 4. This CDR3 has 13 residues. CDR3 DNA: TGTGCCAGCAGCTTGGGGACAGGGGGTGTAGCTTTCTTT. Its protein product is CASSLGTGGVAFF. Combining the CDR3 with reference TRBV7-2 and TRBJ1-1 gives the whole variable domain GAGVSQSPSNKVTEKGKDVELRCDPISGHTALYWYRQSLGQGLEFLIYFQGNSAPDKSGLPSDRFSAERTGGSVSTLTIQRTQQEDSAVYLCASSLGTGGVAFFGQGTRLTVV.

The V and J genes are TRBV4-3 and TRBJ2-5; D possibly corresponds to TRBD1 (6 bases). Germline V CDR1 and CDR2: LGHNA, YSLEER. V shed 1 base and J shed 5 bases, with 14 bases lying between them. The CDR3 length is 15 residues. The CDR3 DNA reads TGCGCCAGCAGCCAAGTACAGGGAATTTGGGAGACCCAGTACTTC. Translated, it gives CASSQVQGIWETQYF.

There are a few counts of this clone. This rearrangement joins TRBV2 to TRBJ1-5, with a tentative D call TRBD1 (6 bases). CDR3 size: 14 residues. Trimming pared 5 bases from V and 3 bases from J, leaving 11 bases between. The germline gives CDR1 SNHLY, CDR2 FYNNEI. CDR3 in DNA: TGTGCCAGCAGTCCCGGACAGTACAATCAGCCCCAGCATTTT. Translating gives CASSPGQYNQPQHF.

The CDR3: CATSRAPQGPNEKLFF. The CDR3 DNA sequence: TGTGCCACCAGCAGAGCCCCCCAGGGGCCTAATGAAAAACTGTTTTTT. The chain combines TRBV15 with TRBJ1-4; D might be TRBD1 (6 bases). V was cut by 1 base and J by 3 bases, with 12 bases left in between. The CDR3 contains 16 residues. CDR1 and CDR2 from the germline V gene are LNHNV and YYDKDF (reference sequence).

The genes are TRBV19 and TRBJ2-3; the D gene is possibly TRBD2 (7 bases). CDR3 length: 14 amino acids. Per the germline V gene, CDR1 is LNHDA and CDR2 is SQIVND (reference sequence). Trimming took 3 bases from V and 5 from J, leaving 12 bases between them. CDR3 coding DNA: TGTGCCAGTAGTATGGGGGGGCTTGGAGATACGCAGTATTTT. Protein sequence: CASSMGGLGDTQYF.

This clone was recorded a few times. In the same sample, other DNA sequences code for this CDR3. This chain links TRBV5-4 with TRBJ1-6; 9 positions match TRBD1. J gave up 8 bases and V 5 bases, and 5 bases lay outside the gene matches. Germline CDR1 SGHNT, CDR2 YYREEE (reference sequence). CDR3 length equals 14 residues. CDR3 in DNA: TGTGCCAGCAGTTCGGGACAGGGCTATTCACCCCTCCACTTT. This encodes CASSSGQGYSPLHF.

The chain employs TRBV7-9 and TRBJ2-7, with D maybe TRBD1 (6 bases). This CDR3 is 14 amino acids long. Between the trimmed V and J ends, which lost 5 bases and 5 bases, there was a span of 16 bases. The germline gives CDR1 SEHNR, CDR2 FQNEAQ (reference sequence). CDR3 coding DNA: TGTGCCAGCAGCCCACGGGACAACTTCCACGAGCAGTACTTC. Residues: CASSPRDNFHEQYF.

J is TRBJ1-2 and V is TRBV21-1. TRBV21-1 is designated a pseudogene. The CDR3 length is 17 residues. The CDR3 DNA reads TGTGCCAGCAGACCGGCCAGCGATGGAGGGAAGCTCTATGGCTACACCTTC. This gives the protein CASRPASDGGKLYGYTF.

This clone was picked up a small number of times. This sequence joins TRBV5-6 and TRBJ1-2; D is possibly TRBD1 (5 bases). From germline, CDR1 is SGHDT and CDR2 YYEEEE. The CDR3 sequence is 14 residues long. Trimming removed 3 bases at V and 3 bases at J, with 12 bases between. The DNA of the CDR3 is TGTGCCAGCAGCTCCCGACAGCTTCACTATGGCTACACCTTC. Encoded protein: CASSSRQLHYGYTF.

The table lists this clone with a few counts. CDR3 protein: CASSYLGQGDTEAFF. CDR3 sequence (DNA): TGTGCCAGCAGCTACTTGGGACAGGGGGACACTGAAGCTTTCTTT. V is TRBV7-9 and J is TRBJ1-1; TRBD1 matches at 11 bases. Per germline, CDR1 SEHNR and CDR2 FQNEAQ (reference sequence). The V gene end was trimmed by 4 bases and the J gene end by 3 bases; junction bases not matched to a gene: 4. The CDR3 runs to 15 residues.

This clone appeared a few times. The chain employs TRBV6-4 and TRBJ1-1; TRBD1 matches at 11 bases. Germline V CDR1 and CDR2: MRHNA, SNTAGT. Unmatched junction bases numbered 5, after V lost 4 bases and J lost 4 bases. This CDR3 is 15 amino acids long. The CDR3 region is CASSATDRGPTEAFF. Here the CDR3 DNA reads TGTGCCAGCAGTGCAACGGACAGGGGGCCCACTGAAGCTTTCTTT.

The CDR3 is CSAYRAPEAFF. Written as DNA, the CDR3 is TGCAGTGCTTACAGGGCCCCTGAAGCTTTCTTT. The chain employs TRBV20-1 and TRBJ1-1; D possibly corresponds to TRBD1 (6 bases). This CDR3 is built from 11 residues. Germline V gives CDR1 DFQATT, CDR2 SNEGSKA (reference sequence). Trimming pared 5 bases from V and 6 bases from J, leaving 10 bases between.